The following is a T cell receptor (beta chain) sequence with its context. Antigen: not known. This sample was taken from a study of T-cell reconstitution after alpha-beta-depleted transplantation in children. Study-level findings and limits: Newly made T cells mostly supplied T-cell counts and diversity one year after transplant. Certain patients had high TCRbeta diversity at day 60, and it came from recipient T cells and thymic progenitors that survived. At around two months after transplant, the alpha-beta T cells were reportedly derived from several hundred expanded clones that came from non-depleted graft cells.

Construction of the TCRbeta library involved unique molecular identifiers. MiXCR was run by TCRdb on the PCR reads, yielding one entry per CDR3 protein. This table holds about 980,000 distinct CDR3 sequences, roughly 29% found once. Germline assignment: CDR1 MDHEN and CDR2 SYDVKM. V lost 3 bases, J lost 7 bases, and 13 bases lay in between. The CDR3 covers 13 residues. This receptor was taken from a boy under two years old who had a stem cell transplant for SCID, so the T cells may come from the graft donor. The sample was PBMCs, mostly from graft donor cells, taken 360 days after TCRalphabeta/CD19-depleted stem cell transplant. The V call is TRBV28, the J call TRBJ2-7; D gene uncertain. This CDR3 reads CASSFTELREQYF. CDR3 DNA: TGTGCCAGCAGTTTCACAGAACTACGGGAGCAGTACTTC.